What follows describes a single T cell receptor beta chain. The sample is drawn from a study of OX40 agonist ivuxolimab in advanced cancers. The overall study: A partial response was reached by three patients: one with hepatocellular carcinoma and two with cutaneous melanoma.

Produced via immunoSEQ multiplex PCR; TCRdb's table is partial and in-frame only. The sample records roughly 45,000 clones, 81% being singletons. This CDR3 contains 19 residues. The source material was CD4+ or CD8+ T cells sorted from blood, sampled in a trial of the OX40 agonist ivuxolimab. The chain is built from TRBV21-1 and TRBJ1-6; TRBD1 reflects the table's D call only, with no check against the DNA. TRBV21-1 corresponds to a pseudogene. This clonotype was obtained from an adult with an advanced solid tumor such as melanoma, head and neck, liver or kidney cancer. This chain's CDR3 is CASSSKPGQGKVGDSPLHF. The CDR3 coding sequence is TGTGCCAGCAGCTCCAAACCGGGACAGGGGAAGGTCGGGGATTCACCCCTCCACTTT.